This passage covers 20 T cell receptor beta chains from one sample sequenced in a study of T cells in narcolepsy. This table comes from immunoSEQ multiplex PCR, and its TCRdb copy is limited to in-frame clones, with some not included. The sample holds fewer than 40,000 clones, 87% seen once. The material sequenced was CD45RA- memory CD4+ T cells from PBMCs. The receptor set was obtained from a human donor with narcolepsy.

CDR3 protein: CASRLSGTGSYEQYF. CDR3 coding DNA: TGTGCCAGCAGACTTTCCGGGACAGGGTCCTACGAGCAGTACTTC. This sequence joins TRBV27 and TRBJ2-7; TRBD1 matches 9 bases. This CDR3 region has 15 residues. The trim removed 6 bases at V and 1 base at J, leaving 7 bases unmatched. Germline CDR1 is MNHEY and CDR2 is SMNVEV (reference sequence).

In this sample, this clone turned up once. The rearrangement links TRBV10-3 to TRBJ2-5; D call uncertain. V was pared by 3 bases and J by 5 bases, with 4 bases between. The germline V gene has CDR1 ENHRY and CDR2 SYGVKD. This CDR3 has 11 amino acids. The CDR3 nucleotides are TGTGCCATCAGTGAAGGGGAGACCCAGTACTTC. Amino acid sequence: CAISEGETQYF.

With respect to this clone: The junction departs from germline at one end; a sequencing error may be responsible. The chain links TRBV7-7 to TRBJ2-2; the D gene is possibly TRBD2 (5 bases). The germline gives CDR1 SSHAT, CDR2 FNYEAQ (reference sequence). The CDR3 contains 18 residues. The CDR3 here is CASSLEARVIDITGELFF. CDR3 bases: TGTGCTAGCAGCTTAGAGGCGAGGGTAATTGATATAACCGGGGAGCTGTTTTTT.

The V and J genes are TRBV9 and TRBJ2-1; TRBD2 matches at 10 bases. Unmatched junction bases numbered 5, after V lost 2 bases and J lost 9 bases. Germline-derived CDR1 and CDR2 are SGDLS and YYNGEE. The CDR3 sequence is 14 residues long. CDR3 DNA: TGTGCCAGCAGCGTGGGGACTAGCGATGGTGAGCAGTTCTTC. Its translation: CASSVGTSDGEQFF. Complete variable domain (other parts from reference TRBV9 and TRBJ2-1): DSGVTQTPKHLITATGQRVTLRCSPRSGDLSVYWYQQSLDQGLQFLIQYYNGEERAKGNILERFSAQQFPDLHSELNLSSLELGDSALYFCASSVGTSDGEQFFGPGTRLTVL.

As concerns this clone: This same CDR3 is encoded by further DNA sequences in the sample. V usage is TRBV28 and J usage is TRBJ2-7; D gene uncertain. Per germline, CDR1 MDHEN and CDR2 SYDVKM. The CDR3 runs 14 residues. Trimming pared 5 bases from V and 1 base from J, leaving 12 bases between. The chain's CDR3 is CASSPPGSSYEQYF. CDR3 sequence (DNA): TGTGCCAGCAGTCCCCCGGGTTCATCCTACGAGCAGTACTTC.

J is TRBJ2-5 and V is TRBV7-8; D remains ambiguous. Germline CDR1 and CDR2: SGHVS and FQNEAQ. Trimming stripped 0 bases from V and 4 bases from J, with 9 bases between. This CDR3 region has 14 residues. This CDR3 reads CASSLATGRETQYF. The CDR3 DNA follows: TGTGCCAGCAGCTTAGCGACGGGTAGAGAGACCCAGTACTTC. The full variable domain, with the rest looked up from reference TRBV7-8 and TRBJ2-5, is GAGVSQSPRYKVAKRGQDVALRCDPISGHVSLFWYQQALGQGPEFLTYFQNEAQLDKSGLPSDRFFAERPEGSVSTLKIQRTQQEDSAVYLCASSLATGRETQYFGPGTRLLVL.

This sequence joins TRBV28 and TRBJ1-1; D is ambiguous. Trimming removed 5 bases at V and 3 bases at J, with 7 bases between. Germline CDR1 MDHEN, CDR2 SYDVKM. This CDR3 comprises 12 residues. The CDR3 coding sequence is TGTGCCAGCAGTAAGGGATACACTGAAGCTTTCTTT. This encodes CASSKGYTEAFF.

Details on this clone: The same CDR3 arises from other DNA sequences in this sample as well. The genes are TRBV5-1 and TRBJ1-1; D is ambiguous. The CDR3 has 14 residues. The V and J ends lost 2 bases and 0 bases respectively, with 8 bases between them. Germline lookup yields CDR1 SGHRS and CDR2 YFSETQ. In nucleotides, the CDR3 is TGCGCCAGCAGCTTAGTACAGCTGAACACTGAAGCTTTCTTT. It specifies CASSLVQLNTEAFF. The entire variable domain, with the rest obtained from reference TRBV5-1 and TRBJ1-1, is as follows: KAGVTQTPRYLIKTRGQQVTLSCSPISGHRSVSWYQQTPGQGLQFLFEYFSETQRNKGNFPGRFSGRQFSNSRSEMNVSTLELGDSALYLCASSLVQLNTEAFFGQGTRLTVV.

This chain connects TRBV19 to TRBJ1-5; D may be TRBD1 (6 bases). The germline V gene encodes CDR1 LNHDA and CDR2 SQIVND (reference sequence). The CDR3 is 15 amino acids. V dropped 0 bases and J dropped 3 bases, with 9 bases sitting between them. CDR3 nucleotide sequence: TGTGCCAGTAGTATAGATAACAGGGCCAATCAGCCCCAGCATTTT. Translation gives CASSIDNRANQPQHF. Variable domain in full (rest from reference TRBV19 and TRBJ1-5): DGGITQSPKYLFRKEGQNVTLSCEQNLNHDAMYWYRQDPGQGLRLIYYSQIVNDFQKGDIAEGYSVSREKKESFPLTVTSAQKNPTAFYLCASSIDNRANQPQHFGDGTRLSIL.

The V gene is TRBV20-1, the J gene TRBJ2-1; D unresolved. Trimming left V 8 bases short and J 6 bases short, with 11 bases between. This CDR3 region has 11 residues. CDR1 is DFQATT, CDR2 SNEGSKA, per germline (reference sequence). CDR3 region: CSIIGGNEQFF. The CDR3 region has the DNA TGCAGTATCATTGGCGGCAATGAGCAGTTCTTC.

V usage is TRBV4-1 and J usage is TRBJ2-5; unclear D gene. CDR1 and CDR2 (germline): MGHRA, YSYEKL. The CDR3 spans 12 residues. Between the trimmed V and J ends, which lost 5 bases and 1 base, there was a span of 5 bases. The CDR3 region is CASSDVQETQYF. CDR3 sequence (DNA): TGCGCCAGCAGCGATGTCCAAGAGACCCAGTACTTC.

This clone was seen only a few times. V and J are TRBV6-1 and TRBJ2-7; D may correspond to TRBD1 or TRBD2 (5 bases each). Germline values: CDR1 MNHNS, CDR2 SASEGT. The V end lost 7 bases, the J end lost 5 bases, and 15 bases lay between the germline ends. CDR3 size: 13 residues. In DNA form, the CDR3 reads TGTGCCAGCAATAGGGACGTTCTCGACGAGCAGTACTTC. Its protein product is CASNRDVLDEQYF.

This clone occurred once. V is TRBV28 and J is TRBJ1-5; the D gene is possibly TRBD1 (6 bases). Germline values: CDR1 MDHEN, CDR2 SYDVKM. V was clipped by 7 bases and J by 7 bases, with 14 bases between them. The CDR3 has 13 amino acids. The CDR3 DNA reads TGTGCCAGCATAGGGGGGGCGTTACAGCCCCAGCATTTT. Translated, it gives CASIGGALQPQHF.

The chain carries TRBV28 and TRBJ1-5, with 7 bases fitting TRBD1. Trimming at V came to 3 bases and at J to 7 bases, leaving 9 bases not matched to a gene. The CDR3 has 15 residues. Germline lookup yields CDR1 MDHEN and CDR2 SYDVKM. This CDR3 reads CASSLLNRGGQPQHF. CDR3 DNA: TGTGCCAGCAGTTTGCTCAACAGGGGCGGGCAGCCCCAGCATTTT.

This clone showed up just a few times. V and J are TRBV2 and TRBJ1-1; a weak D match, TRBD1 (5 bases). Germline CDR1 reads SNHLY; CDR2 reads FYNNEI. Trimming took off 5 bases at V and 1 base at J, with 8 bases between the two ends. The length of the CDR3 is 13 residues. Here the CDR3 DNA reads TGTGCCAGCAGTCGTCAGGGGAACACTGAAGCTTTCTTT. This translates into CASSRQGNTEAFF.

The rearrangement links TRBV28 to TRBJ2-7; D is uncertain. The CDR3 loop spans 14 amino acids. V was clipped by 3 bases and J by 3 bases, with 12 bases between them. CDR1 is MDHEN, CDR2 SYDVKM, per germline. CDR3 nucleotide sequence: TGTGCCAGCAGTTTGAGGTCCCACGGCTACGAGCAGTACTTC. Translation: CASSLRSHGYEQYF.

The genes are TRBV7-2 and TRBJ1-2, with D possibly matching TRBD1 (5 bases). V was cut by 0 bases and J by 7 bases, with 18 bases left in between. The CDR3 covers 16 residues. CDR1 SGHTA and CDR2 FQGNSA come from the germline V gene. CDR3 residues: CASSLALAGGAGGYTF. The CDR3 coding sequence is TGTGCCAGCAGCTTAGCGTTGGCAGGCGGGGCGGGTGGCTACACCTTC. Variable domain in full (rest from reference TRBV7-2 and TRBJ1-2): GAGVSQSPSNKVTEKGKDVELRCDPISGHTALYWYRQSLGQGLEFLIYFQGNSAPDKSGLPSDRFSAERTGGSVSTLTIQRTQQEDSAVYLCASSLALAGGAGGYTFGSGTRLTVV.

The genes are TRBV5-4 and TRBJ2-7; D could derive from TRBD1 or TRBD2 (5 bases each). Per the germline V gene, CDR1 is SGHNT and CDR2 is YYREEE (reference sequence). The CDR3 runs 15 residues. V was shortened by 4 bases and J by 6 bases, with 20 bases between the two germline ends. CDR3 sequence (DNA): TGTGCCAGCAGCGGAAATGGGGGAGTGTCGGGCGAGCAGTACTTC. It codes for CASSGNGGVSGEQYF.

The sample holds one count of this clone. This chain joins TRBV29-1 and TRBJ1-1; a weak D match, TRBD1 (6 bases). The V end was cut by 6 bases, the J end by 1 base, with 12 bases between. The CDR3 is made up of 13 amino acids. Per germline, CDR1 SQVTM and CDR2 ANQGSEA. CDR3 loop: CSVLGQKNTEAFF. CDR3 coding DNA: TGCAGCGTCTTAGGACAGAAGAACACTGAAGCTTTCTTT. Complete variable domain (other parts from reference TRBV29-1 and TRBJ1-1): SAVISQKPSRDICQRGTSLTIQCQVDSQVTMMFWYRQQPGQSLTLIATANQGSEATYESGFVIDKFPISRPNLTFSTLTVSNMSPEDSSIYLCSVLGQKNTEAFFGQGTRLTVV.

CDR3 DNA: TGCGCCAGCAGCCAAACGCCGGGGAAGTCCTACAATGAGCAGTTCTTC. It codes for CASSQTPGKSYNEQFF. V gene TRBV4-3 combines with J gene TRBJ2-1; D may be TRBD2 (5 bases). Trimming shortened V by 2 bases and J by 1 base, and 12 bases separated the two germline ends. Germline V lookup: CDR1 LGHNA, CDR2 YSLEER. CDR3 length: 16 amino acids.